The TCR beta chain described here comes from a study of OX40 agonist ivuxolimab in advanced cancers. Study at large: The drug used for patients, ivuxolimab, was an agonistic anti-OX40 (CD134) antibody. A male proportion of over 75% was recorded, with mean age approximately 56 years and range about 20 to 79. Three patients had partial responses: one hepatocellular carcinoma, two cutaneous melanoma. Study results and limitations: Clonal expansion in partial responders at 0.1-3.0 mg/kg ranked among the lowest.

This clone was seen just once. Its antigen is currently unknown. The assay was immunoSEQ multiplex PCR, and TCRdb's table has in-frame clones only and misses some. The sample includes 29,000 or so clones, approximately 93% of them seen just once. Trimming left V 4 bases short and J 3 bases short, with 15 bases between. This CDR3 is 15 amino acids long. Germline V CDR1 and CDR2: MNHEY, SMNVEV (reference sequence). The material sequenced was CD4+ or CD8+ T cells sorted from blood, taken in a trial of the OX40 agonist ivuxolimab. The clonotype originates from an adult with an advanced solid tumor such as melanoma, head and neck, liver or kidney cancer. This chain uses TRBV27 with TRBJ1-1; D is unresolved. CDR3 in DNA: TGTGCCAGCAGTTCCCCACCGAACGGGGACACTGAAGCTTTCTTT. Amino acids: CASSSPPNGDTEAFF.